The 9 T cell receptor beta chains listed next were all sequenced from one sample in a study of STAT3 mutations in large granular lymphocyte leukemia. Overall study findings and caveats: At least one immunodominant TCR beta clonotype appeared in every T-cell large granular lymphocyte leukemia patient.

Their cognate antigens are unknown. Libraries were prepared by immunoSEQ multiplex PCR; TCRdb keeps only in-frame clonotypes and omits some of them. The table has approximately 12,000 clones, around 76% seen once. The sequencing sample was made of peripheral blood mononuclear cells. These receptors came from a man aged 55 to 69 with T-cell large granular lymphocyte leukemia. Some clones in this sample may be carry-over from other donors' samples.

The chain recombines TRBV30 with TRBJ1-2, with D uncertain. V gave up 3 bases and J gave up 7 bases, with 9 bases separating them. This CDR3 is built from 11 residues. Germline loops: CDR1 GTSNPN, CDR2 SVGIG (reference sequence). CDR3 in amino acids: CAWRLARGYTF. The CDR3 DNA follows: TGTGCCTGGAGGCTGGCGCGTGGCTACACCTTC.

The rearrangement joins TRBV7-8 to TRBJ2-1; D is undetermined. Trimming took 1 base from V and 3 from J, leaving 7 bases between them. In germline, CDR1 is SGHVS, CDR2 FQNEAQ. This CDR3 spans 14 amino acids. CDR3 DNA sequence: TGTGCCAGCAGCTTAGGGACGAGCTACAATGAGCAGTTCTTC. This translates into CASSLGTSYNEQFF.

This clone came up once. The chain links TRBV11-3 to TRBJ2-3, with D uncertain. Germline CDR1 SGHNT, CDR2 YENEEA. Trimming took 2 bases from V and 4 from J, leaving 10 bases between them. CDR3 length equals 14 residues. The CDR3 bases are TGTGCCAGCAGCTTAAGGCAGTCTCCAGATACGCAGTATTTT. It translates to CASSLRQSPDTQYF.

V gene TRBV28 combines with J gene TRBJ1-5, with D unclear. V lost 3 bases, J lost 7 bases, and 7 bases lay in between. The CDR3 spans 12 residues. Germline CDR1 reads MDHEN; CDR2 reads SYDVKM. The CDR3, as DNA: TGTGCCAGCAGTTTTTCGGGGCAGCCCCAGCATTTT. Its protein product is CASSFSGQPQHF.

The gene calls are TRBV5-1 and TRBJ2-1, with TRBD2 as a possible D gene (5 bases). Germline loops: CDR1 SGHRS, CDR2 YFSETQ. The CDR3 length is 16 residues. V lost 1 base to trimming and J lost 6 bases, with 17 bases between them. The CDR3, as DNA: TGCGCCAGCAGCTTGTTTGGGGAACTAGTGAGCAATGAGCAGTTCTTC. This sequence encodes CASSLFGELVSNEQFF.

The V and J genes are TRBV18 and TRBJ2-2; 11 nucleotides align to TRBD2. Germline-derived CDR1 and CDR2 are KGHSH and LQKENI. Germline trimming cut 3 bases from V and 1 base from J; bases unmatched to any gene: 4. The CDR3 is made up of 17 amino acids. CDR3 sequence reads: CASSPLGTSGNTGELFF. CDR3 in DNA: TGTGCCAGCTCACCGCTGGGGACTAGCGGGAACACCGGGGAGCTGTTTTTT.

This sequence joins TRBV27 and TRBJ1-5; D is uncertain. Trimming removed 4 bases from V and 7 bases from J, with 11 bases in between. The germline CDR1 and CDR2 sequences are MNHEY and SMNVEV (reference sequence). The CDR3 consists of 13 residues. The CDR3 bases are TGTGCCAGCAGTTCTGGCTTCTTACAGCCCCAGCATTTT. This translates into CASSSGFLQPQHF.

CDR3 sequence reads: CASSPEIRDEQYF. For the CDR3, the DNA is TGTGCCAGCAGCCCAGAGATACGGGACGAGCAGTACTTC. The rearrangement uses TRBV7-9 and TRBJ2-7, with D uncertain. Germline CDR1 and CDR2: SEHNR and FQNEAQ (reference sequence). Trimming took 5 bases from V and 5 from J, leaving 13 bases between them. The CDR3 spans 13 residues. Looking up the rest from reference TRBV7-9 and TRBJ2-7 gives the full variable domain: DTGVSQNPRHKITKRGQNVTFRCDPISEHNRLYWYRQTLGQGPEFLTYFQNEAQLEKSRLLSDRFSAERPKGSFSTLEIQRTEQGDSAMYLCASSPEIRDEQYFGPGTRLTVT.

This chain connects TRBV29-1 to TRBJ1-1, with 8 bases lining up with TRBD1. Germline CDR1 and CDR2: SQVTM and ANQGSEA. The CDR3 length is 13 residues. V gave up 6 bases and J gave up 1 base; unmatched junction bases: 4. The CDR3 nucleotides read TGCAGCGTAGACAGGGGCGGGAACACTGAAGCTTTCTTT. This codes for CSVDRGGNTEAFF.